This T cell receptor (beta chain) came from a study of regulatory T cells in long-lasting Graves disease. Assembly of TCR beta libraries relied on iRepertoire HTBI primers together with Arm-PCR of CDR3 regions. One entry per CDR3 protein results from TCRdb running MiXCR on the multiplex PCR reads. The sample yields over 500,000 distinct CDR3 sequences, less than 20% seen once. This clonotype turned up a few times. Time point described: newly diagnosed GD, antithyroid drugs for less than 3 months. The TCR library was made from RNA extracted from PBMCs. The same data also contributed to another study, on T cells in Graves' hyperthyroidism and ophthalmopathy. As that report states: From stable hyperthyroidism, ophthalmopathy was separated by a 13 V-J model.

Specimen: peripheral blood mononuclear cells (PBMCs), collected at new diagnosis, from a patient treated with antithyroid drugs. This TCR came from a woman younger than 45 with Graves disease.

In DNA, the CDR3 is TGCGCCAGCACGGGACTAGCGGGCATGTCCTACAATGAGCAGTTCTTC. Translating it yields CASTGLAGMSYNEQFF. The chain has TRBV5-1 and TRBJ2-1; 12 nucleotides match TRBD2. Trimming removed 6 bases from V and 1 base from J; junction bases left unmatched: 5. Germline V gene sequence: CDR1 SGHRS, CDR2 YFSETQ. CDR3 length equals 16 residues.